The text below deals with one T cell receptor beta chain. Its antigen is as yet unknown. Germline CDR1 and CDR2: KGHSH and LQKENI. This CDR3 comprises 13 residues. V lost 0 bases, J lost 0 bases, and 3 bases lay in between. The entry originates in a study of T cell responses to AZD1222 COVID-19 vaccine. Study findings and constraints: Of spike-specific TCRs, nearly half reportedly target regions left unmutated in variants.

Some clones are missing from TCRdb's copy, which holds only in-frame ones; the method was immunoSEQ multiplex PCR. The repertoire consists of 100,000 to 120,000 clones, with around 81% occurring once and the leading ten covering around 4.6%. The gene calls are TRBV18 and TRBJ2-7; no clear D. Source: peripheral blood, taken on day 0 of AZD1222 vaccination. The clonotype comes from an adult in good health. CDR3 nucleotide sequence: TGTGCCAGCTCACCACCATCCTCCTACGAGCAGTACTTC. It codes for CASSPPSSYEQYF.